This record looks at one T cell receptor (beta chain) sequence and its context. Its specificity is unknown. The data belong to a study of CD8 T cells in Susac syndrome. In the study overall: At the time their blood was drawn, patients with Susac syndrome were either therapy-naive, on corticosteroids (with some of them also receiving intravenous immunoglobulin), or on intravenous immunoglobulin alone. Points from the study as a whole: CD4+ repertoires of Susac syndrome patients lacked detectable clonal expansion.

Germline V lookup: CDR1 LGHDT, CDR2 YNNKEL (reference sequence). V was trimmed by 5 bases and J by 3 bases, leaving 10 bases between them. This CDR3 has 13 residues. An amount of RNA that ranged from roughly 0.45 to 1 ug was reverse transcribed with random hexamers. Coverage of TCR beta CDR3 amplification by immunoSEQ multiplex PCR extended to 54 Vbeta and 13 Jbeta. One entry per CDR3 protein, called by TCRdb with MiXCR from the immunoSEQ multiplex PCR reads. The sample lists more than 85,000 distinct CDR3 sequences, around 94% occurring once. The material sequenced was CD4+ T cells from PBMCs. V and J are TRBV3-1 and TRBJ1-1, with no clear D. The source of this sequence is a human donor with Susac syndrome. CDR3 residues: CASSAQEDTEAFF. DNA for the CDR3: TGTGCCAGCAGCGCGCAGGAGGACACTGAAGCTTTCTTT.